The 10 T cell receptor beta chains below all came from one sample that was sequenced in a study of post-analysis software for immune sequencing data. Their recognized antigens are unknown. cDNA libraries of TCR beta carried unique molecular identifiers. One entry per CDR3 protein, called by TCRdb with MiXCR from the PCR reads. This sample has fewer than 850,000 distinct CDR3 sequences; 25% to 30% occur once, and the top ten carry approximately 0.55%. Findings and limits, study-wide: Patients carried five TRBV segments more frequently than controls did, and TRBV5-6, TRBV5-1 and TRBV20-1 were among them.

Sequenced: blood. Receptors were obtained from a girl aged 10 to 17 with multiple sclerosis.

The chain is built from TRBV7-2 and TRBJ2-7; 9 nucleotides line up with TRBD1. Gene TRBJ2-5 matches the end of the DNA better, so the J call may be wrong. The CDR3 runs to 16 residues. CDR1 is SGHTA and CDR2 is FQGNSA in the germline V gene. The CDR3 DNA reads TGTGCCAGCAGCGTAGGAAAACAGGGGGCTTGGGAGACCCAGTACTTC. It translates to CASSVGKQGAWETQYF.

This clonotype was counted between two and nine times. This sequence joins TRBV6-6 and TRBJ2-3; 7 positions agree with TRBD1. V trimming: 6 bases; J trimming: 0 bases; junction bases outside the gene matches: 9. This CDR3 region has 16 residues. Germline lookup yields CDR1 MNHNY and CDR2 SVGAGI (reference sequence). CDR3 protein: CASRSRQGISTDTQYF. CDR3 DNA: TGTGCCAGCAGAAGCCGACAGGGAATAAGCACAGATACGCAGTATTTT.

This sequence joins TRBV4-1 and TRBJ2-3, with no clear D. Germline V lookup: CDR1 MGHRA, CDR2 YSYEKL. The V end lost 5 bases, the J end lost 6 bases, and 12 bases lay between the germline ends. The CDR3 sequence is 13 residues long. CDR3 in amino acids: CASSYGPRDTQYF. CDR3 nucleotides: TGCGCCAGCAGCTACGGACCCCGGGATACGCAGTATTTT.

This chain links TRBV2 with TRBJ2-3; D gene uncertain. Germline V lookup: CDR1 SNHLY, CDR2 FYNNEI. The CDR3 runs to 15 residues. V lost 6 bases and J lost 1, with 14 bases in between. CDR3 protein: CASSVHPARTDTQYF. The CDR3 bases are TGTGCCAGCAGCGTCCATCCGGCGCGCACAGATACGCAGTATTTT.

This clonotype was recorded a few times. The V call is TRBV28, the J call TRBJ2-5, with D tentatively TRBD1 or TRBD2 (5 bases each). V was pared by 8 bases and J by 5 bases, with 15 bases between. CDR1 is MDHEN and CDR2 is SYDVKM in the germline V gene. This CDR3 spans 13 amino acids. CDR3 bases: TGTGCCAGCGAGGGGCGGCTGATGGAGACCCAGTACTTC. Translated: CASEGRLMETQYF.

This clonotype was seen repeatedly, ten times or more. This sequence joins TRBV11-2 and TRBJ2-7; no reliable D call. The CDR3 runs 13 residues. Per the germline V gene, CDR1 is SGHAT and CDR2 is FQNNGV. V was cut by 1 base and J by 2 bases, with 6 bases left in between. CDR3 loop: CASSLGQTYEQYF. For the CDR3, the DNA is TGTGCCAGCAGCTTAGGGCAGACCTACGAGCAGTACTTC.

This clonotype was seen once. The rearrangement uses TRBV18 and TRBJ1-1; TRBD1 agrees at 8 bases. CDR1 is KGHSH and CDR2 is LQKENI in the germline V gene. J was trimmed by 10 bases and V by 5 bases; bases with no gene match: 6. The CDR3 has 12 amino acids. The CDR3 sequence is CASSTETGGAFF. DNA of the CDR3: TGTGCCAGCTCAACAGAAACAGGGGGAGCTTTCTTT.

This clonotype was seen a handful of times. The chain links TRBV24-1 to TRBJ2-1; D assignment may be TRBD1 or TRBD2 (6 bases each). The CDR3 is 14 residues long. Deletions cut 6 bases from V and 6 bases from J, with 14 bases between. Germline V gives CDR1 KGHDR, CDR2 SFDVKD. For the CDR3, the DNA is TGTGCCACCAGTTTCTCCGGGGGCTCCAATGAGCAGTTCTTC. Its protein is CATSFSGGSNEQFF.

The chain uses TRBV20-1 and TRBJ1-2, with D possibly being TRBD1 (6 bases). CDR1 and CDR2 from the germline V gene are DFQATT and SNEGSKA (reference sequence). The germline V and J ends were trimmed by 5 bases and 4 bases, with 17 bases remaining between them. The CDR3 covers 14 residues. For the CDR3, the DNA is TGCAGTGCTGAACAGGGAAAGAGCCTCTATGGCTACACCTTC. The encoded protein is CSAEQGKSLYGYTF.

This clonotype was detected a few times. This chain joins TRBV5-1 and TRBJ2-5; D not certain. Looked up from germline, CDR1 is SGHRS and CDR2 is YFSETQ. CDR3 size: 15 residues. Trimming took 0 bases from V and 2 from J, leaving 11 bases between them. CDR3 sequence reads: CASSLGSYPQETQYF. The CDR3 nucleotides read TGCGCCAGCAGCTTGGGGTCCTACCCTCAAGAGACCCAGTACTTC.